This entry lists 3 T cell receptor beta chains sequenced from one sample in a study of cytomegalovirus exposure and HLA in healthy donors. Assay used: immunoSEQ multiplex PCR; TCRdb lists only in-frame clones, some missing. Of fewer than 55,000 clones in the sample, 92% are singletons; the top ten hold approximately 1.4%. Sequenced material: PBMCs. These receptors were taken from a man between 18 and 29 years old in good health and CMV-seronegative.

The rearrangement links TRBV7-2 to TRBJ2-5, with TRBD2 matching 14 bases. The CDR3 has 15 amino acids. V lost 8 bases, J lost 6 bases, and 8 bases stayed unmatched. CDR1 is SGHTA and CDR2 is FQGNSA in the germline V gene. This chain's CDR3 is CASGTGTSGSKTQYF. The CDR3 DNA is TGTGCCAGCGGAACCGGGACTAGCGGGAGTAAGACCCAGTACTTC.

The chain couples TRBV5-1 to TRBJ2-7; TRBD1 matches at 7 bases. This CDR3 contains 15 residues. The J segment lost 5 bases and the V segment lost 0 bases, leaving 8 bases of the junction unmatched. Germline V gene sequence: CDR1 SGHRS, CDR2 YFSETQ. The CDR3 bases are TGCGCCAGCAGCTTGGCCGACAGGGAAGCCCACGAGCAGTACTTC. Encoded protein: CASSLADREAHEQYF.

The chain employs TRBV28 and TRBJ2-7; no reliable D call. This CDR3 is built from 14 residues. Germline CDR1 is MDHEN and CDR2 is SYDVKM. The V gene lost 6 bases and the J gene lost 2 bases, with 14 bases spanning the gap. DNA of the CDR3: TGTGCCAGCAGCCCGGGTGGCACCCCCTACGAGCAGTACTTC. Its protein is CASSPGGTPYEQYF.